This T cell receptor beta chain was observed in a study of blood T cell repertoires in COVID-19. Study summary: COVID-19 samples from acute and convalescent phases originated in the United States, Italy and Spain.

Trimming cost V 1 base and J 5 bases; bases outside gene matches: 3. This CDR3 spans 13 amino acids. In germline, CDR1 is SQVTM, CDR2 ANQGSEA. Repertoires were generated with immunoSEQ multiplex PCR, while TCRdb's copy carries only in-frame clones and drops some. The table lists roughly 260,000 clones, 75% to 90% of them singletons, with around 6% in the top ten. The clonotype was recovered from a young woman with acute COVID-19. The genes are TRBV29-1 and TRBJ1-1; 8 nucleotides match TRBD1. The sequencing input was PBMCs or T cells enriched from blood (not recorded which). Here the CDR3 DNA reads TGCAGCGTTGAAGGACAGGGGAAGACTGAAGCTTTCTTT. Protein product: CSVEGQGKTEAFF.